A single sample is the source of the 14 T cell receptor beta chains below, sequenced in a study of shared clonotypes between healthy human individuals. Data came from immunoSEQ multiplex PCR; TCRdb stores just in-frame clones and leaves some out. Of over a million clones detected, roughly 95% appear once; the ten largest clones hold over 1%. Sequences were obtained from naive CD4+ T cells sorted from blood. Subset specified: CD45RA+ positively selected. The receptor set was obtained from a man younger than 45 in good health.

The V gene is TRBV19, the J gene TRBJ1-5, with D hard to call. Trimming removed 4 bases at V and 0 bases at J, with 13 bases between. The CDR3 length is 16 residues. Germline V CDR1 and CDR2: LNHDA, SQIVND (reference sequence). The CDR3: CASSRSGGYSNQPQHF. CDR3 bases: TGTGCCAGTAGTAGATCTGGAGGGTATAGCAATCAGCCCCAGCATTTT.

DNA of the CDR3: TGTGCCAGCAGGAGGACACCGGCAGACTATGGCTACACCTTC. This sequence encodes CASRRTPADYGYTF. V is TRBV6-4 and J is TRBJ1-2; tentative D call: TRBD1 (5 bases). Looked up from germline, CDR1 is MRHNA and CDR2 is SNTAGT. This CDR3 has 14 amino acids. V was pared by 6 bases and J by 3 bases, with 14 bases between.

The chain couples TRBV5-1 to TRBJ2-1; 9 positions agree with TRBD2. CDR1 is SGHRS and CDR2 is YFSETQ in the germline V gene. This CDR3 has 15 residues. V trimming: 0 bases; J trimming: 9 bases; junction bases outside the gene matches: 7. CDR3 sequence reads: CASSLVASGVTEQFF. As DNA, the CDR3 is TGCGCCAGCAGCTTGGTGGCTAGCGGGGTCACTGAGCAGTTCTTC.

This rearrangement joins TRBV19 to TRBJ2-1; 12 bases map to TRBD2. From germline, CDR1 is LNHDA and CDR2 SQIVND (reference sequence). The CDR3 loop spans 17 amino acids. The V and J ends lost 5 bases and 5 bases, in that order; junction bases with no gene match: 10. The CDR3 spells CASSSLGLAGQNNEQFF. CDR3 bases: TGTGCCAGTAGTTCCTTGGGACTAGCGGGTCAAAACAATGAGCAGTTCTTC.

This chain connects TRBV6-6 to TRBJ2-7; D is tentatively TRBD1 or TRBD2 (5 bases each). Trimming stripped 6 bases from V and 1 base from J, with 16 bases between. Germline CDR1 MNHNY, CDR2 SVGAGI (reference sequence). The length of the CDR3 is 15 residues. The CDR3 loop reads CASRLGPLESYEQYF. The CDR3 DNA sequence: TGTGCCAGCAGGCTGGGACCGCTTGAGTCCTACGAGCAGTACTTC.

The CDR3 DNA reads as TGCGCCAGCAGTGTGCGGTTGGACAGCCGATACTCTGGAAACACCATATATTTT. It is translated as CASSVRLDSRYSGNTIYF. The J gene is TRBJ1-3, the V gene TRBV10-1; a possible D gene is TRBD1 (6 bases). Germline V gene data show CDR1 as WNHNN and CDR2 as SYGVQD (reference sequence). V was trimmed by 4 bases and J by 0 bases, leaving 19 bases between them. This CDR3 contains 18 residues.

The genes are TRBV6-1 and TRBJ1-3, with 9 bases lining up with TRBD1. CDR1 and CDR2 (germline): MNHNS, SASEGT. The CDR3 has 13 residues. Trimming cost V 4 bases and J 8 bases; bases outside gene matches: 3. The CDR3: CASSGQGGDTIYF. DNA of the CDR3: TGTGCCAGCAGTGGACAGGGGGGCGACACCATATATTTT.

The chain combines TRBV30 with TRBJ2-7; D tentatively fits TRBD1 or TRBD2 (6 bases each). The germline V and J ends were trimmed by 3 bases and 3 bases, with 15 bases remaining between them. CDR3 length equals 14 residues. Looked up from germline, CDR1 is GTSNPN and CDR2 is SVGIG (reference sequence). CDR3 DNA sequence: TGTGCCTGGAGGAAACAGGGAGGCCTCTACGAGCAGTACTTC. Protein: CAWRKQGGLYEQYF.

The V gene is TRBV9, the J gene TRBJ1-3, with D possibly matching TRBD1 (5 bases). Trimming stripped 2 bases from V and 2 bases from J, with 17 bases between. CDR3 size: 17 residues. The germline CDR1 and CDR2 sequences are SGDLS and YYNGEE. CDR3 bases: TGTGCCAGCAGCGTGGATATCCACCTAGGGGCTGGAAACACCATATATTTT. This gives the protein CASSVDIHLGAGNTIYF.

V and J are TRBV18 and TRBJ2-7; D gene unclear. In germline, CDR1 is KGHSH, CDR2 LQKENI. V lost 4 bases, J lost 0 bases, and 10 bases lay in between. The CDR3 consists of 14 residues. The CDR3: CASSQAQSSYEQYF. Here the CDR3 DNA reads TGTGCCAGCTCACAGGCTCAAAGCTCCTACGAGCAGTACTTC.

This clone was detected only once. The DNA for the CDR3 is TGTGCCAGCAGTGAACAGTTATTCACTAATGAGCAGTTCTTC. It encodes CASSEQLFTNEQFF. V and J are TRBV6-1 and TRBJ2-1; D is unresolved. V shed 2 bases and J shed 7 bases, with 12 bases lying between them. The CDR3 loop spans 14 amino acids. Germline CDR1 and CDR2: MNHNS and SASEGT.

This clone was found once. In the same sample, other DNA sequences code for this CDR3. This chain uses TRBV5-1 with TRBJ1-5, with D perhaps TRBD1 (6 bases). Trimming took 1 base from V and 5 from J, leaving 10 bases between them. The CDR3 runs to 14 residues. CDR1 is SGHRS, CDR2 YFSETQ, per germline. The CDR3 region has the DNA TGCGCCAGCAGCTTGTTCGGGGGCGATCAGCCCCAGCATTTT. Residues: CASSLFGGDQPQHF. The variable domain in full, completed from reference TRBV5-1 and TRBJ1-5, reads KAGVTQTPRYLIKTRGQQVTLSCSPISGHRSVSWYQQTPGQGLQFLFEYFSETQRNKGNFPGRFSGRQFSNSRSEMNVSTLELGDSALYLCASSLFGGDQPQHFGDGTRLSIL.

This clone was recorded only once. The V call is TRBV2, the J call TRBJ2-1; 8 bases match TRBD2. CDR3 length: 14 amino acids. From germline, CDR1 is SNHLY and CDR2 FYNNEI. Losses at the gene ends were 8 bases for V and 9 bases for J; bases not matched to a gene: 12. This chain's CDR3 is CASAPGLEMGEQFF. The DNA for the CDR3 is TGTGCCAGCGCTCCGGGACTAGAGATGGGTGAGCAGTTCTTC. The full variable domain, completed using reference TRBV2 and TRBJ2-1, is EPEVTQTPSHQVTQMGQEVILRCVPISNHLYFYWYRQILGQKVEFLVSFYNNEISEKSEIFDDQFSVERPDGSNFTLKIRSTKLEDSAMYFCASAPGLEMGEQFFGPGTRLTVL.

This chain joins TRBV27 and TRBJ2-6; D is ambiguous. The V gene's germline CDR1 is MNHEY and CDR2 SMNVEV (reference sequence). This CDR3 is 14 amino acids long. V gave up 3 bases and J gave up 0 bases, with 3 bases separating them. CDR3 region: CASSFLSGANVLTF. For the CDR3, the DNA is TGTGCCAGCAGTTTCCTCTCTGGGGCCAACGTCCTGACTTTC.